This is a list of T cell receptor beta chains from one sample in a study of OX40 agonist ivuxolimab in advanced cancers. Some clones are missing from TCRdb's copy, which holds only in-frame ones; the method was immunoSEQ multiplex PCR. The data show 60,000 to 85,000 clones, with approximately 90% seen just once and less than 10% held by the top ten. Sample: CD4+ or CD8+ T cells sorted from blood, taken in a trial of the OX40 agonist ivuxolimab. These receptors all come from an adult with an advanced solid tumor such as melanoma, head and neck, liver or kidney cancer. The CDR3 runs from the conserved cysteine through the conserved F or W. D genes are given only for firm matches. Not all rows give a size; the values are once, few, many and, for expanded clones, a class.

. | . | TRBJ2-7 | TRBV10-3 | CAISVLEQALPNSEQYF | TGTGCCATCAGTGTCTTGGAACAGGCCTTGCCAAACTCCGAGCAGTACTTC
. | . | TRBJ2-1 | TRBV19 | CASSSRTQGVGEQFF | TGTGCCAGTAGTTCCCGAACACAGGGAGTTGGGGAGCAGTTCTTC
. | TRBD2 | TRBJ2-1 | TRBV12-5 | CASAEPGLAGGEQFF | TGTGCTAGTGCCGAACCGGGACTAGCCGGTGGAGAGCAGTTCTTC
few | . | TRBJ2-7 | TRBV5-6 | CASSLGSGYEQYF | TGTGCCAGCAGCTTGGGGTCTGGCTACGAGCAGTACTTC
. | TRBD1 | TRBJ1-5 | TRBV6-6 | CASSYGTGGGDQPQHF | TGTGCCAGCAGTTACGGGACAGGGGGCGGAGATCAGCCCCAGCATTTT
. | . | TRBJ1-1 | TRBV9 | CASSVVREMNTEAFF | TGTGCCAGCAGCGTAGTTCGAGAGATGAACACTGAAGCTTTCTTT
. | . | TRBJ1-5 | TRBV7-8 | CASSLAGGSNQPQHF | TGTGCCAGCAGCTTAGCCGGGGGGAGCAATCAGCCCCAGCATTTT
. | TRBD1 | TRBJ2-1 | TRBV15 | CATSRDGQGAGSYNEQFF | TGTGCCACCAGCAGAGATGGGCAGGGGGCTGGCTCCTACAATGAGCAGTTCTTC
. | TRBD2 | TRBJ2-1 | TRBV15 | CATSLAGYNEQFF | TGTGCCACCAGCCTAGCGGGGTACAATGAGCAGTTCTTC
. | TRBD1 | TRBJ1-6 | TRBV28 | CASSFDGTGRSPLHF | TGTGCCAGCAGCTTCGATGGGACAGGACGTTCACCCCTCCACTTT
. | TRBD2 | TRBJ2-5 | TRBV19 | CASRRNNGGALETQYF | TGTGCCAGTAGAAGGAATAACGGGGGGGCCCTTGAGACCCAGTACTTC
. | TRBD1 | TRBJ2-7 | TRBV4-3 | CASSPGAGTAGTSSYEQYF | TGCGCCAGCAGCCCCGGAGCCGGGACAGCAGGGACCAGCTCCTACGAGCAGTACTTC
. | TRBD1 | TRBJ2-7 | TRBV4-1 | CASSQDRQGGYEQYF | TGCGCCAGCAGCCAAGATCGACAGGGTGGCTACGAGCAGTACTTC
. | . | TRBJ2-3 | TRBV5-1 | CASRSYRAGSTDTQYF | TGCGCCAGCAGGAGCTATCGAGCCGGAAGCACAGATACGCAGTATTTT